Reported below is one T cell receptor beta chain. Its cognate antigen is unknown. This specimen comes from a study of blood T cells in healthy people across ages. Regarding the study as a whole: Significant beta diversity loss was already apparent by age roughly 40, declining roughly linearly.

Healthy Russian Caucasian donors spanned ages about 6 to 100 years. Primers used in a second PCR of about 7 to 11 cycles were a sample-barcoded 5' primer and a J-beta primer mix. TCRdb re-derived calls from the 5' RACE reads in MiXCR, one entry per CDR3 protein. The table has about 800,000 distinct CDR3 sequences, around 25% seen once. This CDR3 contains 14 residues. V shed 3 bases and J shed 0 bases, with 8 bases lying between them. Germline V CDR1 and CDR2: SGDLS, YYNGEE. Separately, the same data were catalogued under a study of T cells of mothers and their children.

Sequencing input: blood. The chain uses TRBV9 and TRBJ2-3; D tentatively fits TRBD1 or TRBD2 (5 bases each). This TCR was sampled from a boy aged 10-17 years in good health. CDR3 DNA sequence: TGTGCCAGCAGCGGGGACCGTAGCACAGATACGCAGTATTTT. As protein: CASSGDRSTDTQYF.